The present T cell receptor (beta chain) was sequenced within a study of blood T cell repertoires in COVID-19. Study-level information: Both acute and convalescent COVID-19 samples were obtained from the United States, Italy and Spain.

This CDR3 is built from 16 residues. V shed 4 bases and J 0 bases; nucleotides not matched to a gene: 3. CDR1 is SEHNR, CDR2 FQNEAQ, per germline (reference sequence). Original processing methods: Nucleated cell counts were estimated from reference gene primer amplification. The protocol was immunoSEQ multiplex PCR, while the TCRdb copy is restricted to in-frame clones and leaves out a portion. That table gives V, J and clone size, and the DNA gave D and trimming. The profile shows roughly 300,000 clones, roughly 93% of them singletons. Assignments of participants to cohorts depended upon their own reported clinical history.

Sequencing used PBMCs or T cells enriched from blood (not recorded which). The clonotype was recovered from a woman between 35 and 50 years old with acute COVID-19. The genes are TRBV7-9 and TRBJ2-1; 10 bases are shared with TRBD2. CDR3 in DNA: TGTGCCAGCAGCTCCGCTAGCGGGAGCTCCTACAATGAGCAGTTCTTC. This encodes CASSSASGSSYNEQFF.